This T cell receptor beta chain was captured by sequencing in a study of T cell repertoires in cytomegalovirus infection (dated by TCRdb to between 2018 and 2020). General notes on the study: Recently identified HLA-C-restricted CMV epitopes, whose presentation resists viral immunomodulation, were targeted by peptide stimulations together with well-studied HLA-B-restricted epitopes. Donor HLA type was relevant to the analysis, as public TCR beta signatures indicated carriage of CMV infection together with the matching HLA type.

The full study reports these points: In the ex vivo response, HLA-C-restricted CMV-specific TCR beta clonotypes were dominant, and in two of eight donors the single most frequent clonotype came from this HLA-C-restricted group. Carriers of CMV infection plus the relevant HLA type were discriminated by the cumulative frequency of public TCR beta family members in the study cohort and in an independent approximately 400-donor cohort.

The label giving this sample's treatment or condition can be read as: in vitro stimulation with specific CMV peptide epitopes to enrich CMV-specific T cells. Sequencing instrument: Illumina HiSeq 1500. TCRdb applied fastp at Q25 and MiXCR to the public reads, then kept only in-frame beta chains. Each record represents a unique CDR3 protein, reported with the most common genes and DNA among its rows. The sample table records about 830,000 distinct CDR3 sequences; approximately 30% of these occur just once. Over 10% of the sample is taken by the ten largest. CDR1 and CDR2 were assigned from the germline V gene as SNHLY and FYNNEI. Trimming leaves V shorter by 5 bases and J shorter by 5 bases, with the junction holding 3 bases beyond the gene matches. Measured from the cysteine to the phenylalanine, the CDR3 is 13 residues long. The read is trimmed to its CDR3 DNA, 39 bases read in frame from base 1.

This clonotype was picked up a small number of times. Its antigen remains unidentified. Nothing much larger sits one base from this clone, and base qualities are not available. The TCR originated in a human donor in good health (CMV status not recorded). Some clones in this sample may be carry-over from other donors' samples. Sequences were derived from cultured CD8+ T cells from PBMCs, sampled from culture after CMV antigen stimulation. The rearrangement combines TRBV2 with TRBJ2-1; 7 bases in the junction line up with TRBD2. The CDR3 has the sequence CASSRGLHNEQFF. The DNA sequence is TGTGCCAGCAGTCGGGGACTACACAATGAGCAGTTCTTC.